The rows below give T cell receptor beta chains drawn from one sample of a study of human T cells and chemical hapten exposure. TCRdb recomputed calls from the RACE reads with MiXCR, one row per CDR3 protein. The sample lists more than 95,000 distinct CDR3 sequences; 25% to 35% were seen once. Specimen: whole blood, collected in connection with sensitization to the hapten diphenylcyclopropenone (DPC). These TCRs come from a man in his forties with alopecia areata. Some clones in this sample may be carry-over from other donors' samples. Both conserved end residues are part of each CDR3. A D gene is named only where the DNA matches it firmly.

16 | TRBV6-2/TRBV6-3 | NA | CASSAKGRGNNQPQHF
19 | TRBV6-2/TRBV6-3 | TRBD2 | CASSYVGLAGGLDTGELFF
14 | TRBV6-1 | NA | CASTERGAKNIQYF
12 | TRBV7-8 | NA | CATSDSNSPLHF
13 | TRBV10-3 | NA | CAISIGIRDEQFF
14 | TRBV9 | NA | CASSRVGGGETQYF
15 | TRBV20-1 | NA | CSASRGTGGNSPLHF
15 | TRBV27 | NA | CASSYRGQLNEKLFF
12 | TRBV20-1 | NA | CSVARLNTEAFF
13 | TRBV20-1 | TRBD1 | CSAGDRGPYGYTF
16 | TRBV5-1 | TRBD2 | CASSDKAGGPEDTQYF
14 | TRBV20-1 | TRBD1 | CSARVDRGNQPQHF
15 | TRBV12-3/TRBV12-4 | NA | CASSPFMGRKETQYF
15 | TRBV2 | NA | CASLANRASNYGYTF
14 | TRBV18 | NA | CASSTRGDREGQYF
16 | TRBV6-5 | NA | CASSYSGRVSKNIQYF
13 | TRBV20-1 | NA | CSASGGSQETQYF
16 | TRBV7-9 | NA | CASSLLGGTSTDTQYF
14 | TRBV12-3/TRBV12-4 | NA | CASSLPGWNTEAFF
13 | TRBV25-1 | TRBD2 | CASSGAGTGELFF
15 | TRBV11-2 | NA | CASSRTSGFRGEQYF
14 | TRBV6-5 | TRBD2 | CASSYARGGNEQFF
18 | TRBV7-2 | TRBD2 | CASSAPGLAFNRGNEQFF
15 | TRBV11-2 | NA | CASSLRTGWGNEQFF
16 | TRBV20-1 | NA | CSASGIPDTYTDTQYF
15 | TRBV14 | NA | CASSQVLAIFNEQFF
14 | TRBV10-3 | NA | CAIRPTSSYNEQFF
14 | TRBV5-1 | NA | CASSLVPTTYEQYF
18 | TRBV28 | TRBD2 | CASSSPLGLAGSYNEQFF
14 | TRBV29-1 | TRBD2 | CSVEPSGRLETQYF
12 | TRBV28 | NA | CASSRKLGELFF
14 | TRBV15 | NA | CATSRDPGPETQYF
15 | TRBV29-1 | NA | CSVDVGEATLDTQYF
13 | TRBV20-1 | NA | CSATAGTSTEAFF
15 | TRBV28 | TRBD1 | CASSSRDSYTDTQYF
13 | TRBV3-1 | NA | CASSQEGEYEQYF
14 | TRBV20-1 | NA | CSAMARREQFEQFF
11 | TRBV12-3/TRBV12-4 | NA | CASSFDQPQHF
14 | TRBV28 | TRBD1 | CASSPTGSTYEQYF
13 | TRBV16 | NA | CASSRAAGNTIYF
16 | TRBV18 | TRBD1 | CASSQDRGRLNEKLFF
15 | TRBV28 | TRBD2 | CASSPATSTQETQYF
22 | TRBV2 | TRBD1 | CASSEAPGLGQASISTNEKLFF
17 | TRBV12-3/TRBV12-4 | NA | CASSTWRAFEVYNKQFF
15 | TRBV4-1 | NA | CASSQVDLGQETQYF
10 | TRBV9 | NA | CIRRSETQYF